This T cell receptor (beta chain) comes out of a study of T cells of healthy individuals. TCRdb re-derived calls from the 5' RACE reads in MiXCR, one entry per CDR3 protein. The sample lists fewer than 70,000 distinct CDR3 sequences, roughly 14% occurring once. There are many counts of this clonotype. The CDR3 sequence is 14 residues long. V was pared by 0 bases and J by 7 bases, with 12 bases between. Germline CDR1 reads LGHNA; CDR2 reads YSLEER. V is TRBV4-3 and J is TRBJ2-5; D is ambiguous. This clonotype originated in a human donor in good health. As DNA, the CDR3 is TGCGCCAGCAGCCAAGAAATCTCAAGAGGGACCCAGTACTTC. Translating it yields CASSQEISRGTQYF.